The next 23 T cell receptor beta chains were all read from a single sample in a study of cytomegalovirus exposure and HLA in healthy donors. A multiplex PCR was run with 60 Vbeta primers and 13 Jbeta primers. Some clones are missing from TCRdb's copy, which holds only in-frame ones; the method was immunoSEQ multiplex PCR. The sample features around 70,000 clones, with around 1.6% in its top ten. The sample was PBMCs. These receptors all stem from a woman aged 25 to 39 in good health and CMV-seronegative.

The chain has TRBV7-3 and TRBJ1-2; possible D gene TRBD1, 5 bases. The ends were cut back, 3 bases at V and 2 bases at J, with 7 bases in the middle. The CDR3 has 13 residues. The germline V gene has CDR1 SGHTA and CDR2 FQGTGA. The DNA of the CDR3 is TGTGCCAGCAGCTTCGGGGGGAACTATGGCTACACCTTC. Translation gives CASSFGGNYGYTF.

The chain carries TRBV7-2 and TRBJ2-3; 8 nucleotides match TRBD2. V shed 3 bases and J 15 bases; nucleotides not matched to a gene: 17. CDR1 SGHTA and CDR2 FQGNSA come from the germline V gene. This CDR3 comprises 15 residues. CDR3 bases: TGTGCCAGCAGCTTGGCTTCCGGGGGGGCGAGGTTTGACTATTTT. As protein: CASSLASGGARFDYF.

This chain links TRBV4-3 with TRBJ1-2; perhaps TRBD1 as D (5 bases). The germline V gene encodes CDR1 LGHNA and CDR2 YSLEER. The length of the CDR3 is 14 residues. The germline V and J ends were trimmed by 0 bases and 1 base, with 6 bases remaining between them. CDR3 sequence (DNA): TGCGCCAGCAGCCAAGACGGGGGTAACTATGGCTACACCTTC. Its translation is CASSQDGGNYGYTF.

The V call is TRBV5-1, the J call TRBJ2-1; 10 bases are a match to TRBD2. With 0 bases clipped from V and 7 bases from J, the junction kept 4 bases outside the gene matches. Germline V gives CDR1 SGHRS, CDR2 YFSETQ. The CDR3 is 15 residues long. The CDR3 loop reads CASSLGAGGLNEQFF. The CDR3 coding sequence is TGCGCCAGCAGCTTGGGAGCGGGGGGGCTAAATGAGCAGTTCTTC.

The V gene is TRBV7-6, the J gene TRBJ2-7; TRBD2 might be the D (5 bases). Germline V gene sequence: CDR1 SGHVS, CDR2 FNYEAQ. The CDR3 is 17 amino acids. V dropped 5 bases and J dropped 3 bases, with 23 bases sitting between them. The CDR3 DNA reads TGTGCCAGCAGCCTGCCGCAGAGGGAAAGGGAATACTACGAGCAGTACTTC. Its protein is CASSLPQREREYYEQYF.

The chain has TRBV7-3 and TRBJ1-1; D is ambiguous. Trimming took 3 bases from V and 1 from J, leaving 6 bases between them. The length of the CDR3 is 13 residues. Germline V gene data show CDR1 as SGHTA and CDR2 as FQGTGA. CDR3 in amino acids: CASSFPGNTEAFF. As DNA, the CDR3 is TGTGCCAGCAGCTTCCCCGGGAACACTGAAGCTTTCTTT.

The gene calls are TRBV5-1 and TRBJ1-2; 8 bases line up with TRBD1. The J segment lost 2 bases and the V segment lost 0 bases, leaving 3 bases of the junction unmatched. This CDR3 comprises 15 residues. CDR1 and CDR2 from the germline V gene are SGHRS and YFSETQ. For the CDR3, the DNA is TGCGCCAGCAGCTTGGCGGCAGGGGGCAACTATGGCTACACCTTC. Encoded protein: CASSLAAGGNYGYTF. The whole variable domain, filled in from reference TRBV5-1 and TRBJ1-2, reads KAGVTQTPRYLIKTRGQQVTLSCSPISGHRSVSWYQQTPGQGLQFLFEYFSETQRNKGNFPGRFSGRQFSNSRSEMNVSTLELGDSALYLCASSLAAGGNYGYTFGSGTRLTVV.

Worth noting for this clone: One junction end does not reproduce the germline sequence, and a read error may be involved. Other nucleotide sequences from this sample produce the same CDR3. The rearrangement uses TRBV19 and TRBJ1-6; D not resolved. Germline assignment: CDR1 LNHDA and CDR2 SQIVND (reference sequence). This CDR3 is built from 16 residues. The CDR3 sequence is CASTVDWRSYNSPLHF. The DNA for the CDR3 is TGTGCCAGTACCGTAGACTGGAGGTCCTATAATTCACCCCTACACTTT.

The chain uses TRBV6-5 and TRBJ2-7, with 7 bases fitting TRBD1. J gave up 3 bases and V 6 bases, and 8 bases lay outside the gene matches. The CDR3 extends over 14 amino acids. The germline V gene encodes CDR1 MNHEY and CDR2 SVGAGI. The CDR3 DNA reads TGTGCCAGCAGAGAGACAGGGCTTTACTACGAGCAGTACTTC. This codes for CASRETGLYYEQYF.

The V gene is TRBV6-6, the J gene TRBJ1-2, with D possibly TRBD1 on 6 matching bases. V was clipped by 1 base and J by 1 base, with 7 bases between them. This CDR3 has 14 residues. Looked up from germline, CDR1 is MNHNY and CDR2 is SVGAGI (reference sequence). The CDR3 spells CASSYLQGNYGYTF. The CDR3 bases are TGTGCCAGCAGTTACTTACAGGGTAACTATGGCTACACCTTC.

CDR3 in DNA: TGTGCCAGCAGCGCTGGGAATGCAGGGATAGATTACGAGCAGTACTTC. Translating gives CASSAGNAGIDYEQYF. The J gene is TRBJ2-7, the V gene TRBV9; possibly TRBD1 for D (5 bases). Deletions cut 3 bases from V and 4 bases from J, with 20 bases between. The CDR3 length is 16 residues. Germline-derived CDR1 and CDR2 are SGDLS and YYNGEE.

The chain links TRBV27 to TRBJ1-3; TRBD1 aligns across 7 bases. V gave up 5 bases and J gave up 0 bases; unmatched junction bases: 4. The CDR3 has 15 amino acids. In germline, CDR1 is MNHEY, CDR2 SMNVEV (reference sequence). CDR3 region: CASSRQGDSGNTIYF. The DNA for the CDR3 is TGTGCCAGCAGTCGACAGGGTGACTCTGGAAACACCATATATTTT.

This chain joins TRBV7-3 and TRBJ2-1; D possibly corresponds to TRBD1 (5 bases). Trimming took off 3 bases at V and 3 bases at J, with 9 bases between the two ends. CDR1 and CDR2 from the germline V gene are SGHTA and FQGTGA. CDR3 length equals 14 residues. CDR3 DNA sequence: TGTGCCAGCAGCTTGACAGAAAGCTACAATGAGCAGTTCTTC. Its protein is CASSLTESYNEQFF.

The rearrangement joins TRBV6-5 to TRBJ2-1; D perhaps matches TRBD2 (6 bases). The CDR3 totals 15 residues. The germline CDR1 and CDR2 sequences are MNHEY and SVGAGI. Trimming took 2 bases from V and 6 from J, leaving 14 bases between them. The CDR3 region is CASSYPGAAVNEQFF. CDR3 DNA sequence: TGTGCCAGCAGTTACCCGGGAGCGGCCGTCAATGAGCAGTTCTTC.

V and J are TRBV7-9 and TRBJ2-7, with 7 nucleotides matching TRBD1. Germline CDR1 and CDR2: SEHNR and FQNEAQ (reference sequence). Trimming at V came to 2 bases and at J to 2 bases, leaving 6 bases not matched to a gene. The length of the CDR3 is 15 residues. Here the CDR3 DNA reads TGTGCCAGCAGCTTAACAGGGGATCCTGCCTACGAGCAGTACTTC. Encoded protein: CASSLTGDPAYEQYF.

The chain is built from TRBV28 and TRBJ2-7, with D perhaps matching TRBD1 (6 bases). This CDR3 region has 15 residues. Trimming took off 5 bases at V and 2 bases at J, with 16 bases between the two ends. Per germline, CDR1 MDHEN and CDR2 SYDVKM. The DNA of the CDR3 is TGTGCCAGCAGTGAACCGAGCAGGGGCCCCTACGAGCAGTACTTC. It encodes CASSEPSRGPYEQYF.

The V gene is TRBV4-1, the J gene TRBJ2-7; D might be TRBD1 (5 bases). The CDR3 is 13 residues long. V gave up 1 base and J gave up 3 bases, with 7 bases separating them. Looked up from germline, CDR1 is MGHRA and CDR2 is YSYEKL. CDR3 in amino acids: CASSQGGLYEQYF. The CDR3 DNA follows: TGCGCCAGCAGCCAAGGGGGCCTCTACGAGCAGTACTTC.

The chain combines TRBV4-3 with TRBJ2-7; weak D call: TRBD1 (6 bases). Deletions cut 4 bases from V and 0 bases from J, with 16 bases between. Germline V lookup: CDR1 LGHNA, CDR2 YSLEER. The CDR3 totals 16 residues. The CDR3 loop reads CASSPNPGQSSYEQYF. The CDR3 nucleotides read TGCGCCAGCAGCCCTAACCCAGGACAGAGCTCCTACGAGCAGTACTTC.

The chain combines TRBV30 with TRBJ1-2, with D maybe TRBD1 (5 bases). The length of the CDR3 is 12 residues. V was clipped by 3 bases and J by 1 base, with 6 bases between them. Germline V gene sequence: CDR1 GTSNPN, CDR2 SVGIG (reference sequence). The CDR3 sequence is CAWRGGNYGYTF. As DNA, the CDR3 is TGTGCCTGGAGGGGGGGTAACTATGGCTACACCTTC. The whole variable domain, remainder taken from reference TRBV30 and TRBJ1-2, is SQTIHQWPATLVQPVGSPLSLECTVEGTSNPNLYWYRQAAGRGLQLLFYSVGIGQISSEVPQNLSASRPQDRQFILSSKKLLLSDSGFYLCAWRGGNYGYTFGSGTRLTVV.

The rearrangement joins TRBV30 to TRBJ1-6, with a possible D match to TRBD1 (6 bases). This CDR3 is built from 15 residues. In germline, CDR1 is GTSNPN, CDR2 SVGIG (reference sequence). Trimming stripped 0 bases from V and 0 bases from J, with 6 bases between. CDR3 residues: CAWSVGGSYNSPLHF. CDR3 nucleotide sequence: TGTGCCTGGAGTGTAGGGGGCTCCTATAATTCACCCCTCCACTTT.

This rearrangement joins TRBV15 to TRBJ2-6, with D hard to call. The germline V and J ends were trimmed by 1 base and 0 bases, with 13 bases remaining between them. The germline CDR1 and CDR2 sequences are LNHNV and YYDKDF (reference sequence). The CDR3 is 18 amino acids. The CDR3 region is CATSRAAAGVSGANVLTF. CDR3 in DNA: TGTGCCACCAGCAGAGCGGCGGCCGGAGTCTCTGGGGCCAACGTCCTGACTTTC. Supplemented by reference TRBV15 and TRBJ2-6, the full variable domain reads DAMVIQNPRYQVTQFGKPVTLSCSQTLNHNVMYWYQQKSSQAPKLLFHYYDKDFNNEADTPDNFQSRRPNTSFCFLDIRSPGLGDTAMYLCATSRAAAGVSGANVLTFGAGSRLTVL.

The chain is built from TRBV7-2 and TRBJ2-7; the match to TRBD1 covers 7 bases. Germline loops: CDR1 SGHTA, CDR2 FQGNSA. This CDR3 contains 18 residues. With V trimmed by 1 base and J by 0 bases, 12 bases remained unmatched. This CDR3 reads CASSLVGPTGTASYEQYF. The CDR3 DNA sequence: TGTGCCAGCAGCTTAGTTGGCCCTACCGGGACAGCCTCCTACGAGCAGTACTTC.

This rearrangement joins TRBV5-5 to TRBJ2-7; 7 nucleotides match TRBD2. This CDR3 region has 13 residues. Per germline, CDR1 SGHKS and CDR2 YYEKEE (reference sequence). Trimming removed 2 bases from V and 2 bases from J; junction bases left unmatched: 1. CDR3 sequence: CASSLTSAYEQYF. The CDR3, as DNA: TGTGCCAGCAGCTTAACTAGCGCCTACGAGCAGTACTTC.